This T cell receptor beta chain was profiled in a study of PD-1 blockade in classical Hodgkin lymphoma. Study-level results: The drivers behind the repertoire differences, possibly disease activity or prior therapy, remain undefined.

Profiling relied on immunoSEQ multiplex PCR, and the TCRdb table lists in-frame clones only, not all of them. The data contain 20,000 to 25,000 clones, 90% of them singletons. This clone was recorded a few times. Its antigen is not identified. Time point meaning: newly diagnosed, previously untreated cHL patient sample. Magnetic negative selection was used to purify CD4+ T cells from PBMCs that had been thawed. Untreated, newly diagnosed classical Hodgkin lymphoma PBMCs served for comparison. Sequences were obtained from CD4+ T cells from blood. This clonotype was sampled from a human donor with classical Hodgkin lymphoma.

This CDR3 is CASSGEREVYEQYF. As DNA, the CDR3 is TGTGCCAGCAGTGGGGAGCGGGAGGTCTACGAGCAGTACTTC. This chain links TRBV2 with TRBJ2-7; 9 bases are shared with TRBD2. After removal of 4 bases from V and 3 bases from J, the junction contained 4 bases not matched to a gene. The CDR3 length is 14 residues. The germline V gene encodes CDR1 SNHLY and CDR2 FYNNEI.